Listed here are 18 T cell receptor beta chains from one sample, sequenced in a study of T cells in women clearing cervical HPV infection. Repertoires were generated with immunoSEQ multiplex PCR, while TCRdb's copy carries only in-frame clones and drops some. The listing contains nearly 35,000 clones. Sequences were obtained from blood buffy coat. The source is a woman between 18 and 70 years old with a cervical HPV16 infection that either progressed to CIN3+ or cleared (not recorded which).

Concerning this clone: The read gets to within 3 residues of the CDR3 end, and the germline J gene fills in the rest. This chain uses TRBV5-4 with TRBJ1-1; tentatively, D is TRBD1 (6 bases). V was shortened by 7 bases and J by 0 bases, with 10 bases between the two germline ends. Germline V CDR1 and CDR2: SGHNT, YYREEE (reference sequence). The CDR3 sequence is 13 residues long. The chain's CDR3 is CASGGQLNTEAFF. The part of the CDR3 DNA that was read is TGTGCCAGCGGCGGACAGCTGAACACTGAA.

Comments on this clone: Read data end 3 residues before the CDR3 end; the end is taken from the germline J gene. The chain joins TRBV5-1 to TRBJ1-1, with TRBD1 as a possible D gene (6 bases). The CDR3 runs 15 residues. Trimming removed 0 bases at V and 6 bases at J, with 15 bases between. Germline loops: CDR1 SGHRS, CDR2 YFSETQ. Incomplete CDR3 DNA: TGCGCCAGCAGCTTGGCCCCAGGGGTAGCCTCTGAA. Translated, it gives CASSLAPGVASE. The CDR3 reads in full as CASSLAPGVASEAFF.

This clone is identified as medium-sized from frequency. From the germline J gene comes the end of the CDR3, since the read stops 3 residues before it. The chain uses TRBV18 and TRBJ2-4; 7 positions agree with TRBD2. This CDR3 is 16 amino acids long. Germline V gives CDR1 KGHSH, CDR2 LQKENI. V trimming: 8 bases; J trimming: 6 bases; junction bases outside the gene matches: 16. The CDR3 bases that were read are TGTGCCAGCGCAGAAGGACTAGGGAGCTTGGGAAACATT. Protein: CASAEGLGSLGNI. The whole CDR3 sequence reads CASAEGLGSLGNIQYF.

For this clone: The read ends 3 residues early relative to the CDR3; the germline J gene fills the gap. The chain carries TRBV2 and TRBJ2-3, with 11 bases fitting TRBD2. The junction had 5 bases not matched to a gene; V was cut back by 6 bases and J by 0 bases. This CDR3 is 16 amino acids long. Germline CDR1 is SNHLY and CDR2 is FYNNEI. The CDR3 spells CASSPLAGASTDTQYF. Incomplete CDR3 DNA: TGTGCCAGCAGCCCACTAGCGGGGGCTAGCACAGATACG. Using reference TRBV2 and TRBJ2-3 for the parts outside the CDR3, the full variable domain is EPEVTQTPSHQVTQMGQEVILRCVPISNHLYFYWYRQILGQKVEFLVSFYNNEISEKSEIFDDQFSVERPDGSNFTLKIRSTKLEDSAMYFCASSPLAGASTDTQYFGPGTRLTVL.

Details on this clone: The DNA ends 3 residues before the CDR3 does, and the rest of the CDR3 is filled in from the germline J gene. This chain connects TRBV7-3 to TRBJ2-1; 9 nucleotides line up with TRBD2. This CDR3 comprises 17 residues. Germline CDR1 is SGHTA and CDR2 is FQGTGA. Trimming removed 2 bases from V and 6 bases from J; junction bases left unmatched: 11. CDR3 region: CASSLELAGDLGNEQFF. The CDR3 bases that were read are TGTGCCAGCAGCTTAGAATTAGCGGGAGATTTGGGCAATGAG.

With regard to this clone: The read terminates 3 residues before the CDR3 end, so the remaining end is supplied by the germline J gene. The V and J genes are TRBV13 and TRBJ1-6; D may be TRBD1 (6 bases). The germline V and J ends were trimmed by 4 bases and 7 bases, with 20 bases remaining between them. This CDR3 is 17 amino acids long. Germline-derived CDR1 and CDR2 are PRHDT and FYEKMQ (reference sequence). This chain's CDR3 is CASSSSGSGAYNSPLHF. CDR3 DNA, as far as it was read: TGTGCCAGCAGCTCGTCGGGTTCAGGGGCTTACAATTCACCC.

On this clone: The CDR3 end lies 3 residues beyond the end of the read and is filled in from the germline J gene. The chain carries TRBV4-2 and TRBJ2-3, with TRBD2 matching over 8 bases. The CDR3 is 16 residues long. Germline lookup yields CDR1 LGHNA and CDR2 YNFKEQ. V lost 1 base, J lost 2 bases, and 5 bases stayed unmatched. Here the CDR3 reads CASSQGNSGITDTQYF. CDR3 DNA (partial): TGTGCCAGCAGCCAAGGAAATAGCGGGATCACAGATACG.

For this clone: From the germline J gene comes the end of the CDR3, since the read stops 3 residues before it. The chain recombines TRBV5-1 with TRBJ1-1; maybe TRBD1 (5 bases). Deletions cut 3 bases from V and 1 base from J, with 10 bases between. From germline, CDR1 is SGHRS and CDR2 YFSETQ. The CDR3 totals 14 residues. CDR3 DNA (partial): TGCGCCAGCAGCTGGGGCCCTACGAACACTGAA. Encoded protein: CASSWGPTNTE. Given in full, the CDR3 is CASSWGPTNTEAFF. The full variable domain, rest sourced from reference TRBV5-1 and TRBJ1-1, is KAGVTQTPRYLIKTRGQQVTLSCSPISGHRSVSWYQQTPGQGLQFLFEYFSETQRNKGNFPGRFSGRQFSNSRSEMNVSTLELGDSALYLCASSWGPTNTEAFFGQGTRLTVV.

Remarks on this clone: The CDR3 end is not reached by the read, which stops 3 residues before it; the germline J gene fills it in. The chain has TRBV19 and TRBJ1-2; 10 bases align to TRBD1. The CDR3 sequence is 15 residues long. Germline V gene data show CDR1 as LNHDA and CDR2 as SQIVND (reference sequence). The CDR3 spells CASRTGTGAEDTYTF. Incomplete CDR3 DNA: TGTGCCAGTCGTACCGGGACAGGGGCAGAAGATACC.

A remark on this clone: The CDR3 end falls 3 residues outside the read, so it is completed with the germline J gene. V gene TRBV7-3 combines with J gene TRBJ2-1, with 7 bases aligning to TRBD2. The CDR3 length is 15 residues. V lost 5 bases, J lost 2 bases, and 6 bases stayed unmatched. The germline gives CDR1 SGHTA, CDR2 FQGTGA. CDR3 bases read: TGTGCCAGCAGCAGAAGCGGGGCCACCTACAATGAG. Translating it yields CASSRSGATYNE. The whole CDR3 reads CASSRSGATYNEQFF.

Points on this clone: The read stops 3 residues short of the end of the CDR3; the missing end is completed from the germline J gene. This sequence joins TRBV20-1 and TRBJ1-2; 7 nucleotides align to TRBD1. Looked up from germline, CDR1 is DFQATT and CDR2 is SNEGSKA (reference sequence). This CDR3 is 11 amino acids long. The sequenced part of the CDR3 DNA is TGCAGTGCTAGAGATACAGGGGTG. Translating gives CSARDTGV. The CDR3 reads in full as CSARDTGVYTF.

About this clone itself: The read terminates 3 residues ahead of where the CDR3 ends, so the germline J gene completes it. The chain employs TRBV2 and TRBJ2-1; 7 bases agree with TRBD1. V lost 2 bases, J lost 2 bases, and 3 bases stayed unmatched. The V gene's germline CDR1 is SNHLY and CDR2 FYNNEI. CDR3 length equals 15 residues. CDR3: CASSELGGPYNEQFF. The CDR3 bases that were read are TGTGCCAGCAGTGAACTAGGGGGCCCCTACAATGAG. The full variable domain, with the rest looked up from reference TRBV2 and TRBJ2-1, is EPEVTQTPSHQVTQMGQEVILRCVPISNHLYFYWYRQILGQKVEFLVSFYNNEISEKSEIFDDQFSVERPDGSNFTLKIRSTKLEDSAMYFCASSELGGPYNEQFFGPGTRLTVL.

Regarding this clone: Sequencing ends 3 residues short of the CDR3 end; the germline J gene provides the rest. This chain joins TRBV6-1 and TRBJ2-3; TRBD1 might be the D (5 bases). Germline CDR1 and CDR2: MNHNS and SASEGT. This CDR3 is 15 amino acids long. CDR3: CASSENTGSQETQYF. The CDR3 DNA, read in part, is TGTGCCAGCAGTGAAAATACAGGATCCCAAGAGACG.

CDR3: CASSLDSYNEQFF. CDR3 DNA (partial): TGTGCCAGCAGTTTGGACAGTTACAATGAG. The gene calls are TRBV6-2 or TRBV6-3 and TRBJ2-1, with D possibly TRBD1 on 6 matching bases. The read terminates 3 residues ahead of where the CDR3 ends, so the germline J gene completes it. V was cut by 4 bases and J by 4 bases, with 8 bases left in between. The germline gives CDR1 MNHEY, CDR2 SVGEGT. The CDR3 totals 13 residues.

A note on this clone: The CDR3 end lies 3 residues beyond the end of the read and is filled in from the germline J gene. The chain couples TRBV18 to TRBJ2-1; TRBD1 might be the D (6 bases). From germline, CDR1 is KGHSH and CDR2 LQKENI. V lost 1 base and J 8 bases, leaving 15 bases between the germline ends. The CDR3 spans 15 residues. The CDR3 DNA, read in part, is TGTGCCAGCTCACCACGACAGGTAACTGCGGATGAG. As protein: CASSPRQVTADE. Given in full, the CDR3 is CASSPRQVTADEQFF.

As for this clone: The read terminates 3 residues before the CDR3 end, so the remaining end is supplied by the germline J gene. The V call is TRBV5-1, the J call TRBJ2-4; the match to TRBD2 covers 8 bases. Trimming removed 4 bases from V and 6 bases from J; junction bases left unmatched: 9. Germline CDR1 is SGHRS and CDR2 is YFSETQ. The CDR3 runs to 15 residues. CDR3: CASSVTSAAGNIQYF. The DNA read from the CDR3 is TGCGCCAGCAGCGTGACTAGCGCAGCGGGAAACATT.

As to this clone: The DNA ends 3 residues before the CDR3 does, and the rest of the CDR3 is filled in from the germline J gene. The chain combines TRBV2 with TRBJ2-1; the match to TRBD2 covers 9 bases. The J segment lost 4 bases and the V segment lost 9 bases, leaving 10 bases of the junction unmatched. Per germline, CDR1 SNHLY and CDR2 FYNNEI. This CDR3 has 15 residues. CDR3 DNA, as far as it was read: TGTGCCAGTGTGGGCGGGACTAGCAGTTACAATGAG. It codes for CASVGGTSSYNE. Given in full, the CDR3 is CASVGGTSSYNEQFF.

As regards this clone: From the germline J gene comes the end of the CDR3, since the read stops 3 residues before it. This chain uses TRBV2 with TRBJ2-3; a possible D gene is TRBD2 (6 bases). CDR1 is SNHLY, CDR2 FYNNEI, per germline. The CDR3 consists of 12 residues. V was trimmed by 7 bases and J by 4 bases, leaving 9 bases between them. The sequenced CDR3 bases are TGTGCCAGCACAGCGGGCCCAGATACG. Its translation: CASTAGPDT. The CDR3 reads in full as CASTAGPDTQYF. Full variable domain (outside the CDR3, taken from reference TRBV2 and TRBJ2-3): EPEVTQTPSHQVTQMGQEVILRCVPISNHLYFYWYRQILGQKVEFLVSFYNNEISEKSEIFDDQFSVERPDGSNFTLKIRSTKLEDSAMYFCASTAGPDTQYFGPGTRLTVL.